This T cell receptor beta chain derives from a study of cytomegalovirus exposure and HLA in healthy donors (dated by TCRdb to the late 2010s). For the wider study: An earlier analysis of roughly 500 of the donors reported under 300 Gb of sequence data and approximately 120 million unique TCR beta sequences obtained from approximately 180 million T cells. Approximately 310 gigabases of sequencing data and around 80 million unique TCR sequences made up an early release that covered 640 HLA-typed donors. The genetic ancestry cluster associated with self-reported Caucasian donors included about four fifths of the approximately 430 genotyped donors. The study aimed to test whether signatures of past pathogen exposure could be identified by cataloging public T cell receptors. The study used immunosequencing to profile the T cell repertoires of several hundred subjects and linked those repertoires to cytomegalovirus serostatus. In addition to the first cohort of 666 subjects, a separate validation cohort of over 90 different subjects was used. High-throughput TCR immunosequencing, statistical association of individual TCRs with disease status, and machine learning were combined to predict cytomegalovirus infection status. A later analysis re-analyzed previously published TCR beta repertoires from 666 donors and added high-resolution HLA genotyping to study TCR occurrence patterns. Rather than drawing on any new phenotypic data, the later analysis identified candidate immune exposures from TCR beta sequences and the way those sequences occurred across donors. An earlier analysis of nearly 600 of the donors applied high-throughput TCR beta sequencing to assess whether each TCR beta V gene segment acted as functional or pseudogenic. Donor age, sex, ethnicity and CMV serostatus were collected together with the repertoire data. A later genetic analysis took genome-wide SNP genotypes for about three fifths of the roughly 700 donors and used that subset as a discovery cohort. Every repertoire in the discovery cohort had been generated on one and the same sequencing platform. Both class I and class II loci were covered by HLA typing, at four-digit resolution. Typing coverage varied by locus: about 620-640 donors for A, B, C, DRB1 and DQB1; approximately 520 for DQA1; 606 for DPA1; approximately 450 for DPB1. Four to six DR-DQ haplotypes were handled as single units for association and clustering, since linkage in the cohort was strong. Across 398 genotyped donors of the cohort, an average of about 240,000 unique TCR beta nucleotide sequences per donor were sequenced, and around 20% of those sequences were non-productive.

CDR1 SGHTA and CDR2 FQGNSA are derived from the germline V gene. Unmatched junction bases come to 12, with V trimmed by 5 bases and J by 4 bases. The CDR3 sequence holds 17 residues, the cysteine and phenylalanine included. CDR3 DNA only is kept here, 51 bases in frame from base 1. Receptors were amplified or captured by the immunoSEQ multiplex PCR assay. The multiplex PCR relied on a mix of 60 forward primers for TCR Vbeta segments and 13 reverse primers for TCR Jbeta segments. The CDR3 region of rearranged TCR beta genes was amplified from genomic DNA by a multiplex PCR assay. The amplified TCR beta libraries were sequenced on the Illumina HiSeq System as 87-base-pair reads. Per the original workflow: A later analysis counted about 80 million unique TCR beta chains across the 700 or so repertoires, and roughly 11 million of these chains were shared by at least two donors. A nearest-neighbor algorithm error-corrected the raw reads and collapsed the reads into unique sequences, merging closely related sequences to remove PCR and sequencing errors. CDR3 sequences were aligned to IMGT reference sequences to assign V, D and J gene segments. For a sequence to be retained, at least a six-nucleotide match to both a V gene segment and a J gene segment was required. A rearrangement counted as productive if the CDR3 had no stop codons and remained in frame with V and J, and every other rearrangement counted as non-productive. Following IMGT convention, CDR3 was defined as the stretch from the second conserved V-encoded cysteine to the conserved J-encoded phenylalanine. Sequences without an unambiguous match to a single V gene segment were excluded from the earlier analysis of about 640 of the donors. In an earlier analysis of approximately 610 of the donors, V segments were called functional above 56.7% productive rearrangements and were called segregating when the between-donor standard deviation exceeded 5%. A statistical classification framework was built to diagnose cytomegalovirus status from the catalog of TCR beta chain sequences. V and J gene assignment, in a later analysis, came from comparing TCR nucleotide sequences with IMGT/GENE-DB human TR gene sequences. In a later analysis, CDR3 sequences and most-parsimonious VDJ recombination scenarios were assigned using the TCRdist pipeline. In a later analysis, each TCR beta chain was defined by its CDR3 amino acid sequence together with its V-gene family, and reads lacking a unique V-gene family were excluded. As a way to deal with suspected cross-contamination and a sequencing artifact, a later analysis dropped over 550 nucleotide sequences that were highly shared and had low generation probability. In a later analysis, a clonal expansion index for each public chain was calculated from normalized within-repertoire ranks of inferred template counts. In a later analysis, generation probabilities were computed with a VDJ recombination model fitted to out-of-frame rearrangements, and the resulting probabilities were checked against IGoR. A later analysis scored TCR-TCR, TCR-HLA and TCR-CMV co-occurrence with hypergeometric tests, applying a repertoire-size bias correction to TCR pairs. A later analysis estimated false discovery rates by permuting HLA or CMV assignments 20 times. In a later analysis, co-occurring TCRs were grouped using DBSCAN, and TCRdist sequence similarity was added for clustering within HLA-allele-positive subsets. Repertoires with fewer than 30,000 or more than 120,000 public chains were left out of co-occurrence clustering, as were a few repertoires with anomalous nucleotide sharing. TCRdb provides this immuneACCESS table in a form limited to in-frame rearrangements. Some clones are lacking; in checked studies, under half of them reflect an unresolved V gene, and why the rest are absent is not known. V, J and clone size are those of that table, while D and trimming were read from the DNA. The sample table records 200,000 to 250,000 clones; 77% of these occur just once. The ten largest clones represent roughly 2.5% of the sample.

The cohort was made up of 650 to 700 healthy bone marrow donors. Cohort members were all nominally healthy when sampled, although unrecorded immune exposures were likely present. The donor was CMV seropositive and was included in the group of 250 to 300 seropositive cohort members. Each donor provided a peripheral blood sample, and peripheral blood mononuclear cells were used for TCR beta sequencing. Genomic DNA was extracted from the blood cell samples with the Qiagen DNeasy Blood Extraction Kit. General study outcomes and caveats: Cytomegalovirus status was reported to be diagnosed by the classifier with high specificity and sensitivity in both the original and validation cohorts. A few of the identified cytomegalovirus-associated TCR beta chains were confirmed in vitro to be specific for cytomegalovirus antigens. Some IMGT-functional V segments, including TRBV6-2 and TRBV6-3, could not be told apart with the 87-base-pair reads, so those segments were excluded. Presence/absence analyses assumed roughly uniform sequencing depth across donors, an assumption that may not hold. An earlier analysis of 450 to 750 of the donors showed that most TCR beta V segments appeared in productive rearrangements either about 87% or about 30% of the time, which broadly matched IMGT annotations. CMV serostatus was the only immune exposure information available for the cohort. Specific HLA alleles were associated with some 15,000 TCR beta sequences at a false discovery rate of 0.05 in a later analysis. Most CMV-associated TCR beta chains appeared to be HLA-restricted in a later analysis, and the HLA associations seemed to be driven largely by CMV exposure. A group of highly shared sequence variants was considered likely to be a technical artifact of the sequencing pipeline. A later analysis found that HLA-associated TCR beta chains were more clonally expanded and had lower generation probabilities than equally common non-associated chains. Most TCR sequences were seen in very few donors, while some public TCRs were found in many individuals. A further reported finding was that TCR beta sequences accurately predicted the HLA-A and HLA-B alleles for most subjects in the first cohort. It was suggested by the authors that the approach could potentially be generalized to other disease states and immunological phenotypes. An association between a missense DCLRE1C variant and V-gene and J-gene trimming of TCR beta chains was found in a later genetic analysis and replicated in an independent cohort. Only TCR beta chains were sequenced in this cohort, and the absence of alpha or paired-chain data limited detectable features. When HLA alleles, especially DR and DQ, strongly co-occurred, TCR associations were difficult to assign to individual alleles. A later analysis found that TCR association rates varied across HLA loci, with DRB1 alleles showing the most associated TCRs and HLA-C alleles the fewest. Because counts were too low, more than 15 rarely observed V segments, including chromosome 9 orphons, were left out of the earlier analysis of approximately 580 of the donors. Compared with the 666-donor mean, donors in an Asian-associated ancestry cluster had fewer N-insertions in productive TCRs, according to a later genetic analysis. Several of the top co-occurrence clusters appeared to be linked to parvovirus B19, influenza, CMV and Epstein-Barr virus, according to a later analysis. Linkage disequilibrium might explain the correlated functional status among segregating V segments, but an unknown experimental factor could not be ruled out. Because some donors lacked HLA typing at each locus, the association tests relied only on the typed subset. The study gave a list of around 170 TCR beta chains associated with cytomegalovirus.

To note about this clone: It lacks a known antigen. No base quality values were provided; no much bigger clone lies one nucleotide off.

Sequencing was performed on PBMCs. The clonotype was recovered from a woman aged 55 to 70 in good health and CMV-seropositive. Recombination linked TRBV7-2 to TRBJ1-5, and TRBD1 matches 9 of the central bases. The sequenced DNA: TGTGCCAGCAGCCTACGAAACAGGGGGCTGGTTAATCAGCCCCAGCATTTT. Translated, this is CASSLRNRGLVNQPQHF.